The rows below give T cell receptor beta chains drawn from one sample of a study of somatic mutations in cytotoxic T cells in rheumatoid arthritis. Libraries were prepared by immunoSEQ multiplex PCR; TCRdb keeps only in-frame clonotypes and omits some of them. Counted here are approximately 13,000 clones, approximately 69% occurring once; the ten biggest clones make up 25% to 30%. Sequences were obtained from CD8+ T cells sorted from blood. The receptors here all came from an adult with rheumatoid arthritis. CDR3s include the opening cysteine and the closing phenylalanine or tryptophan. Fields, in order: clone size, J gene, D gene, V gene, CDR3 DNA, CDR3 protein. A D gene is named only where the DNA matches it firmly. Some rows mark clone size as missing; the rest say once, few, many or name a class of expanded clone.

>-|TRBJ2-7|-|TRBV27
TGTGCCAGCAGTTTTGGGGCCTCGTACGAGCAGTACTTC
CASSFGASYEQYF
>-|TRBJ2-5|-|TRBV4-1
TGCGCCAGCAGCCAAGTAGGACGGCCGGGTTTGTACTTC
CASSQVGRPGLYF
>-|TRBJ1-5|TRBD1|TRBV6-1
TGTGCCAGCAGTGCTCACCGACAGGGTCATCAGCCCCAGCATTTT
CASSAHRQGHQPQHF
>-|TRBJ2-7|-|TRBV9
TGTGCCAGCAGCCCCGTAGGAGGTTCCTACGAGCAGTACTTC
CASSPVGGSYEQYF
>few|TRBJ2-7|TRBD1|TRBV6-5
TGTGCCAGCAGTTACCGGGACAGGCGGGTCGAGCAGTACTTC
CASSYRDRRVEQYF
>few|TRBJ2-5|-|TRBV4-2
TGTGCCAGCAGCCAAGTATTGGAAGAGACCCAGTACTTC
CASSQVLEETQYF
>-|TRBJ1-2|-|TRBV28
TGTGCCAGCAGGGTGGGGTCTGGCTACACCTTC
CASRVGSGYTF
>-|TRBJ2-7|TRBD2|TRBV4-1
TGCGCCAGCGGGGGGGGTTGGGAGCACGAGCAGTACTTC
CASGGGWEHEQYF
>-|TRBJ2-2|-|TRBV6-6
TGTGCCAGCAGTCCGCTTCTAGCCGGGGAGCTGTTTTTT
CASSPLLAGELFF
>-|TRBJ1-5|TRBD1|TRBV19
TGTGCCAGTAGTTCCTCGGACAGGGTGAATCAGCCCCAGCATTTT
CASSSSDRVNQPQHF
>few|TRBJ1-2|-|TRBV6-5
TGTGCCAGCAGTTACGCAACTGGGGGAGGCTACACCTTC
CASSYATGGGYTF
>-|TRBJ2-5|TRBD1|TRBV28
TGTGCCAGCAGTCCTCATCTGCACCGGGACAGGACTCAAGAGACCCAGTACTTC
CASSPHLHRDRTQETQYF
>-|TRBJ2-1|-|TRBV19
TGTGCCAGTAGTATAGTCACGGGTTACTCCTACAATGAGCAGTTCTTC
CASSIVTGYSYNEQFF
>-|TRBJ2-1|TRBD2|TRBV9
TGTGCCAGCAGCGCCGAGGGCGCGGGGGGGCAGTTCTTC
CASSAEGAGGQFF
>-|TRBJ2-1|-|TRBV19
TGTGCCAGTAGTATGGGCGTAACCCACAATGAGCAGTTCTTC
CASSMGVTHNEQFF
>-|TRBJ2-7|TRBD2|TRBV7-8
TGTGCCAGCAGCTTAGAATTACGGACTAGCGGTACCCACGAGCAGTACTTC
CASSLELRTSGTHEQYF
>-|TRBJ2-7|TRBD2|TRBV5-4
TGTGCCAGCAGCTTCGGGGGGGGGATAAACGAGCAGTACTTC
CASSFGGGINEQYF
>-|TRBJ2-5|TRBD2|TRBV4-1
TGCGCCAGCAGCCAAATAGCGGGGGGGTCTATGGAGACCCAGTACTTC
CASSQIAGGSMETQYF
>-|TRBJ1-3|-|TRBV19
TGTGCCAGTAGTACCGGAAACACCATATATTTT
CASSTGNTIYF
>-|TRBJ2-7|-|TRBV10-3
TGTGCCATTCTCTACGAGCAGTACTTC
CAILYEQYF
>-|TRBJ2-3|-|TRBV28
TGTGCCAGCTGGGCGGCAGGACGGGTCGATACGCAGTATTTT
CASWAAGRVDTQYF
>-|TRBJ2-2|-|TRBV21-1
TGTGCCAGCAGCAAAGCAGACAGGCCGAACACCGGGGAGCTGTTTTTT
CASSKADRPNTGELFF
>once|TRBJ2-4|-|TRBV4-1
TGCGCCAGCAGCCAAGGAGTACCCAGGGACATTCAGTACTTC
CASSQGVPRDIQYF
>-|TRBJ2-1|-|TRBV5-5
TGTGCCAGCAGCTTGTTCTCCAGGACCCCAACCAACAATGAGCAGTTCTTC
CASSLFSRTPTNNEQFF
>medium-sized|TRBJ2-3|-|TRBV7-6
TGTGCCAGCAGCTTAGCCGGCAACACAGATACGCAGTATTTT
CASSLAGNTDTQYF
>-|TRBJ2-2|-|TRBV6-5
TGTGCCAGCAGTCCGGCGACGGTCGGGGAGCTGTTTTTT
CASSPATVGELFF
>-|TRBJ1-4|TRBD1|TRBV7-9
TGTGCCAGCAGCAGGGGACAGGGAGGAACTAATGAAAAACTGTTTTTT
CASSRGQGGTNEKLFF
>few|TRBJ1-5|-|TRBV11-2
TGTGCCAGCAGATACAGGGATAGCAATCAGCCCCAGCATTTT
CASRYRDSNQPQHF